Sequencing of this TCR beta chain was carried out in a study of response to subunit inactivated influenza vaccine. Broader study findings: The authors suggested that few new T cells are recruited per seasonal influenza vaccination.

One entry per CDR3 protein results from TCRdb running MiXCR on the RT-PCR reads. The repertoire has 150,000 to 200,000 distinct CDR3 sequences, around 8.8% of them found once; the top ten carry about a tenth. CDR3 length equals 13 residues. The V gene's germline CDR1 is DFQATT and CDR2 SNEGSKA (reference sequence). V shed 5 bases, J shed 4 bases, and the junction held 6 bases outside the gene matches. This clonotype was observed a handful of times. Its matching antigen is unknown. Sequences were derived from non-naive T cells sorted from PBMCs, sampled on the day of vaccination. The J gene is TRBJ2-7, the V gene TRBV20-1, with 9 bases identical to TRBD1. This receptor was identified in a man aged 45 to 65 who received an inactivated influenza vaccine. This CDR3 is CSARGQGGYEQYF. CDR3 coding DNA: TGCAGTGCTCGGGGACAGGGAGGATACGAGCAGTACTTC.